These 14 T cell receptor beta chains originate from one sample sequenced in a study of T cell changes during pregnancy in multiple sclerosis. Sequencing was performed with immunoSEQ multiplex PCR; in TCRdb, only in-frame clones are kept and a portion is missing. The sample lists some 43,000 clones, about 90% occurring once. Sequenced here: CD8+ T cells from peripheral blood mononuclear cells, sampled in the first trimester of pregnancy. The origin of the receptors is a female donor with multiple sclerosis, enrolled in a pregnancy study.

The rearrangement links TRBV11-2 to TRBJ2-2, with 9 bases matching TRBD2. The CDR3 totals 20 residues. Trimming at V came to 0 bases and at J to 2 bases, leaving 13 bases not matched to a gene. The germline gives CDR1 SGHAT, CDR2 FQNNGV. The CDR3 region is CASSLEVRLAGTDNTGELFF. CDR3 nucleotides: TGTGCCAGCAGCTTAGAAGTTAGGCTAGCGGGGACAGATAACACCGGGGAGCTGTTTTTT.

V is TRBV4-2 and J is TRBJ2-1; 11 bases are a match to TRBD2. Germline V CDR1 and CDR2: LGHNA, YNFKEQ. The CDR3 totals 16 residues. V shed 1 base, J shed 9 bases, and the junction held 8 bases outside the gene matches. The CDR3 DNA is TGTGCCAGCAGCCAAGTTAGCGGGGGGGCCTTGAGTGAGCAGTTCTTC. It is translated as CASSQVSGGALSEQFF.

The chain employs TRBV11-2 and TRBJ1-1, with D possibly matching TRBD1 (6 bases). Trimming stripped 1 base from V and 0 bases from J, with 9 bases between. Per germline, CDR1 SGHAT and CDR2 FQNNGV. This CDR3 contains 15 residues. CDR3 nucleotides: TGTGCCAGCAGCTTAGCCGGACAGATGAACACTGAAGCTTTCTTT. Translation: CASSLAGQMNTEAFF.

CDR3 protein: CASSIAGVAGELFF. CDR3 DNA: TGTGCCAGTAGTATCGCCGGGGTTGCCGGGGAGCTGTTTTTT. The J gene is TRBJ2-2, the V gene TRBV19; a weak D match, TRBD2 (5 bases). CDR3 length equals 14 residues. CDR1 is LNHDA, CDR2 SQIVND, per germline (reference sequence). V was pared by 3 bases and J by 6 bases, with 11 bases between.

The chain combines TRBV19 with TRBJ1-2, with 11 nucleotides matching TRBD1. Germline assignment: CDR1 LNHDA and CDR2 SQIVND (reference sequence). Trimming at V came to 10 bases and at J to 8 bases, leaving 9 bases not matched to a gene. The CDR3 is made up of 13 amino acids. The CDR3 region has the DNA TGTGCCATCAGGACAGGGGGCGCGAACGGCTACACCTTC. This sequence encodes CAIRTGGANGYTF.

The CDR3 is CASASVGEQYF. The CDR3 nucleotides are TGTGCCAGCGCCAGCGTAGGCGAGCAGTACTTC. The chain uses TRBV27 and TRBJ2-5; D remains ambiguous. The tail of the sequence fits TRBJ2-7 better, so the J call may be wrong. Germline CDR1 MNHEY, CDR2 SMNVEV (reference sequence). The CDR3 consists of 11 residues.

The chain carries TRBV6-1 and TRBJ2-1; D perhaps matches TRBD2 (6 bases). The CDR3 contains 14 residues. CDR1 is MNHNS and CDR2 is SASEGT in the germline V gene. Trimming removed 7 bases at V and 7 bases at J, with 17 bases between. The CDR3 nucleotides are TGTGCCAGCACCGGGGAGGTCCCTCGGAATGAGCAGTTCTTC. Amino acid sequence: CASTGEVPRNEQFF.

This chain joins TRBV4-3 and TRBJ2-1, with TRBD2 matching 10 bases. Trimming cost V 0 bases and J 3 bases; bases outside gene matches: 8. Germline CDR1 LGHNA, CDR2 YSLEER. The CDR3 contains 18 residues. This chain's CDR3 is CASSQDFGLAGDYNEQFF. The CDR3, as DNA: TGCGCCAGCAGCCAAGATTTTGGGCTAGCGGGGGACTACAATGAGCAGTTCTTC.

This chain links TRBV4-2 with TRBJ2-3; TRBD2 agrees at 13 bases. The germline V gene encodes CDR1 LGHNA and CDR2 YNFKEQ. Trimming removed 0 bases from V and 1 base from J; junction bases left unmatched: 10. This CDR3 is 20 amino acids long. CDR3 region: CASSQDVPLAGGPGTDTQYF. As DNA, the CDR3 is TGTGCCAGCAGCCAAGATGTACCACTAGCGGGAGGGCCCGGCACAGATACGCAGTATTTT.

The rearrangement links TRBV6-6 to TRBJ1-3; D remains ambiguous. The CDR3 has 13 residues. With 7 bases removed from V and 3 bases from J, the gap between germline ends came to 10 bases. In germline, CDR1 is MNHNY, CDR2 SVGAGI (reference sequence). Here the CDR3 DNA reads TGTGCCAGCATCGACGGAGGTGGAAACACCATATATTTT. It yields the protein CASIDGGGNTIYF.

CDR3 region: CATSRAQGRADYGYTF. CDR3 DNA sequence: TGTGCCACCAGCAGAGCCCAGGGGAGGGCAGACTATGGCTACACCTTC. The rearrangement joins TRBV15 to TRBJ1-2, with D maybe TRBD1 (6 bases). The CDR3 runs 16 residues. V gave up 1 base and J gave up 3 bases, with 15 bases separating them. Germline lookup yields CDR1 LNHNV and CDR2 YYDKDF (reference sequence).

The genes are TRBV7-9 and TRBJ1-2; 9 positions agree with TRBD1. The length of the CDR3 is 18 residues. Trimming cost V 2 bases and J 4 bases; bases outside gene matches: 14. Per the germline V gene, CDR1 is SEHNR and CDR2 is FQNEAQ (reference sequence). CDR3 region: CASSLFDTGTGFRYGYTF. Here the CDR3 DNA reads TGTGCCAGCAGCTTATTTGACACGGGGACAGGGTTTCGCTATGGCTACACCTTC.

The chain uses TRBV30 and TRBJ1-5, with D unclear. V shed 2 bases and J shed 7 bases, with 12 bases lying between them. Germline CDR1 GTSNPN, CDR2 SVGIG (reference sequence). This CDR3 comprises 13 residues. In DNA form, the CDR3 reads TGTGCCTGGAGTTCTAATGAACGACAGCCCCAGCATTTT. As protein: CAWSSNERQPQHF.

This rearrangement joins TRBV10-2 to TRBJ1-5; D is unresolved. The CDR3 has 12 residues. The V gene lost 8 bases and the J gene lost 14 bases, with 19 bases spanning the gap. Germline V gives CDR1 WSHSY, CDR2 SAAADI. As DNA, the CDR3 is TGCGCCAGCTTTCAGGTCCCGGAAGAAAAGCATTTT. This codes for CASFQVPEEKHF.